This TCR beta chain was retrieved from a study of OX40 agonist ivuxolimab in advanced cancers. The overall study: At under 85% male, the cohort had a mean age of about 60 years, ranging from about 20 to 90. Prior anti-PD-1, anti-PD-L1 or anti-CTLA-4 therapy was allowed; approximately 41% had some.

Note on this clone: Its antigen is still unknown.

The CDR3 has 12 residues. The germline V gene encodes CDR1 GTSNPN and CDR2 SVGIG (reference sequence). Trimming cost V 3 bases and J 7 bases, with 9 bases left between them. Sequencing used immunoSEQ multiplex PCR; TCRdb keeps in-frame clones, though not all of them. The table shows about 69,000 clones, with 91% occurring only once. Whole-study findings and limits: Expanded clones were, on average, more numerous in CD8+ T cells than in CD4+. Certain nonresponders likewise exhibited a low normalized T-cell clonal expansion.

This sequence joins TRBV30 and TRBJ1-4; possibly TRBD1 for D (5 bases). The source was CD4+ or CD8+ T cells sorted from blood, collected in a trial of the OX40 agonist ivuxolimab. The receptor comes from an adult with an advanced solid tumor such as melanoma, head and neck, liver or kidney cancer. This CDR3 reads CAWSRAGEKLFF. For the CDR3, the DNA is TGTGCCTGGAGCAGGGCGGGTGAAAAACTGTTTTTT.